The table lists the clone carrying this T cell receptor (beta chain) with many counts. From RNA transcripts, TCR beta CDR3 regions were amplified. An initial round of RT-PCR targeting the TCR CDR3 relied on the HTBI primer set. TCRdb reprocessed the multiplex PCR reads with MiXCR, giving one entry per CDR3 protein. The sample lists hundreds of thousands of distinct CDR3 sequences, about 15% seen once, with around 7.3% in the top ten. The data derive from a study of T cells in Graves' hyperthyroidism and ophthalmopathy. The sequencing input was blood. This TCR came from a woman aged 18-29 years with Graves' hyperthyroidism.

CDR3 DNA sequence: TGTGCCAGCAGCCTTCCCGGACCTAACTACGAGCAGTACTTC. Its protein is CASSLPGPNYEQYF. The rearrangement links TRBV7-9 to TRBJ2-7; D not certain. CDR3 length: 14 amino acids. Between the trimmed V and J ends, which lost 5 bases and 3 bases, there was a span of 14 bases. The germline V gene has CDR1 SEHNR and CDR2 FQNEAQ (reference sequence). Combining the CDR3 with reference TRBV7-9 and TRBJ2-7 gives the whole variable domain DTGVSQNPRHKITKRGQNVTFRCDPISEHNRLYWYRQTLGQGPEFLTYFQNEAQLEKSRLLSDRFSAERPKGSFSTLEIQRTEQGDSAMYLCASSLPGPNYEQYFGPGTRLTVT.